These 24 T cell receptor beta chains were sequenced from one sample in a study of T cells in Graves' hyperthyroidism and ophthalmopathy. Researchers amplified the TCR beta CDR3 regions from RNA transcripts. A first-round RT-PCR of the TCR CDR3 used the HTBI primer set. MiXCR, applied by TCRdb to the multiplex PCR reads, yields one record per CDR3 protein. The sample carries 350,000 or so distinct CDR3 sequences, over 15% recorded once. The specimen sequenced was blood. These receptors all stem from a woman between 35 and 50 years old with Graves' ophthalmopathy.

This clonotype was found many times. The CDR3 region has the DNA TGTGCCAGCAGCCTGCAGGGGGCTCCGGCGGAGACCCAGTACTTC. Encoded protein: CASSLQGAPAETQYF. The chain uses TRBV7-9 and TRBJ2-5; 8 nucleotides agree with TRBD1. The ends lost 5 bases at V and 5 bases at J; junction bases unmatched: 10. The CDR3 sequence is 15 residues long. CDR1 and CDR2 (germline): SEHNR, FQNEAQ (reference sequence).

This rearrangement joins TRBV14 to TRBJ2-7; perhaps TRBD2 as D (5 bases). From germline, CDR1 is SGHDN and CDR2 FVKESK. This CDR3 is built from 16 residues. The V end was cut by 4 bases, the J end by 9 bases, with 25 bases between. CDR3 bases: TGTGCCAGCAGCCGGACGGGATCGCTCGATTTATTTCGGCAGTACTTC. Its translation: CASSRTGSLDLFRQYF.

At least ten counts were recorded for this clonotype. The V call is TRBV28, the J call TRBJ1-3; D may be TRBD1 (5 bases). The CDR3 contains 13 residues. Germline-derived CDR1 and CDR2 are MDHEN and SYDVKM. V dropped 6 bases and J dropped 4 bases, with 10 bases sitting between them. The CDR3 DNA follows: TGTGCCAGCAGCAAAGGGGCCGGAAACACCATATATTTT. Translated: CASSKGAGNTIYF.

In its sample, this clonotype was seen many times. The CDR3 sequence is CASSMQGHTGYSNQPQHF. The CDR3 coding sequence is TGTGCCAGTAGTATGCAAGGGCACACGGGTTATAGCAATCAGCCCCAGCATTTT. J is TRBJ1-5 and V is TRBV19; D call uncertain. The CDR3 sequence is 18 residues long. Germline loops: CDR1 LNHDA, CDR2 SQIVND (reference sequence). With 3 bases removed from V and 0 bases from J, the gap between germline ends came to 18 bases.

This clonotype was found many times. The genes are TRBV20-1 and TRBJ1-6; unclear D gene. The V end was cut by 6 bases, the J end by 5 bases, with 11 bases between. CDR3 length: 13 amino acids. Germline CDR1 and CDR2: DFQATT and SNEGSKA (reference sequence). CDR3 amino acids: CSAGIGNNSPLHF. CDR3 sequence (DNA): TGCAGTGCAGGCATAGGGAATAATTCACCCCTCCACTTT.

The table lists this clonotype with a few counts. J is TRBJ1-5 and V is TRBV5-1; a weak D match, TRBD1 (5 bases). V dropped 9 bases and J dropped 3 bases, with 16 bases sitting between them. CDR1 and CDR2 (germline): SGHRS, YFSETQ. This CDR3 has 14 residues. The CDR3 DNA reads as TGCGCCAATACAGGACCCCGCTCCAATCAGCCCCAGCATTTT. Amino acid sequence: CANTGPRSNQPQHF. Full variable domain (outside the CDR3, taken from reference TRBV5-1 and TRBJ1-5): KAGVTQTPRYLIKTRGQQVTLSCSPISGHRSVSWYQQTPGQGLQFLFEYFSETQRNKGNFPGRFSGRQFSNSRSEMNVSTLELGDSALYLCANTGPRSNQPQHFGDGTRLSIL.

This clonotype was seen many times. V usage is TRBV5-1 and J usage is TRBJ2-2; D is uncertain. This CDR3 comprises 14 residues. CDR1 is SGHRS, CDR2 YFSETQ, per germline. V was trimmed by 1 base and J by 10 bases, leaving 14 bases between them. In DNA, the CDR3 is TGCGCCAGCAGCTTGCGACACCCTGGTGAGGAGCTGTTTTTT. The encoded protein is CASSLRHPGEELFF.

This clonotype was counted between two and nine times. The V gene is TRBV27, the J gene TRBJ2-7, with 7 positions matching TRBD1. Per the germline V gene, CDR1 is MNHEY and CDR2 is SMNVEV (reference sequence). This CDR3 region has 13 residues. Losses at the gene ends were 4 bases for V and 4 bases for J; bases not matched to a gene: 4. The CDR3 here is CASSSQTGYEQYF. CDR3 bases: TGTGCCAGCAGTTCCCAGACAGGGTACGAGCAGTACTTC.

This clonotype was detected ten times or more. In DNA, the CDR3 is TGTGCCAGCAATCTTGGACTAGCGCTCGAGCAGTACTTC. Amino acid sequence: CASNLGLALEQYF. V usage is TRBV12-3 or TRBV12-4 and J usage is TRBJ2-7, with TRBD2 matching over 9 bases. V dropped 7 bases and J dropped 6; count of bases not matched to a gene: 7. The CDR3 consists of 13 residues.

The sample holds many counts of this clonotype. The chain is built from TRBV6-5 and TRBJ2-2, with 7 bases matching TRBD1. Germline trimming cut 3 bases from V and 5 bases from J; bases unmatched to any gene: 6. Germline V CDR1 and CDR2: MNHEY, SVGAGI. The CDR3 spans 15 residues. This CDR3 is CASSYGQGETGELFF. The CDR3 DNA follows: TGTGCCAGCAGTTATGGCCAGGGGGAGACCGGGGAGCTGTTTTTT.

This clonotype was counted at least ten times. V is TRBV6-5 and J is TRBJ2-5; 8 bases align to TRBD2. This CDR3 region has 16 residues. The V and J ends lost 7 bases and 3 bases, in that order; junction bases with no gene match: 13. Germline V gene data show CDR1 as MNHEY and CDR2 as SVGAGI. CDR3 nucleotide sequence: TGTGCCAGCAAAAAGCGGGAGCGAGTTGGGGAAGAGACCCAGTACTTC. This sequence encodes CASKKRERVGEETQYF.

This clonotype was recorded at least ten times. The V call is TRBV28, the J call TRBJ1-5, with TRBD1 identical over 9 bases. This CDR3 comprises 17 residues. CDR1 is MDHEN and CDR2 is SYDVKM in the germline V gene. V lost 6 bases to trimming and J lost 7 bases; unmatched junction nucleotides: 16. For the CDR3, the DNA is TGTGCCAGCAGACCAAGCGGGACAGGGTATTTCATCCAGCCCCAGCATTTT. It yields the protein CASRPSGTGYFIQPQHF.

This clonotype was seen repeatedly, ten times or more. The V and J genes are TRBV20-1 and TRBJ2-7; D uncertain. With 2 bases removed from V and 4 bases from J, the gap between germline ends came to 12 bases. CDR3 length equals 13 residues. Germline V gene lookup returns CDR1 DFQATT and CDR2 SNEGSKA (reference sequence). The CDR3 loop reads CSARRSAVYEQYF. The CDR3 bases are TGCAGTGCTAGAAGGTCTGCGGTGTACGAGCAGTACTTC.

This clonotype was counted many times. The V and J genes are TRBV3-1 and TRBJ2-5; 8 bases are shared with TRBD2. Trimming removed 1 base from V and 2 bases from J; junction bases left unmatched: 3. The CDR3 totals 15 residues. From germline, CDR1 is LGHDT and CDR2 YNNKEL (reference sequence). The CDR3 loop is CASSQAGGRQETQYF. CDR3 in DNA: TGTGCCAGCAGCCAAGCGGGAGGGCGGCAAGAGACCCAGTACTTC.

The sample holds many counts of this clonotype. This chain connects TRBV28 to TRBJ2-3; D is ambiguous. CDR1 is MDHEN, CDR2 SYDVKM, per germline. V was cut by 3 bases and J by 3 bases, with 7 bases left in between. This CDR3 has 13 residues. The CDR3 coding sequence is TGTGCCAGCAGTTTGAGTGTGACAGATACGCAGTATTTT. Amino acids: CASSLSVTDTQYF.

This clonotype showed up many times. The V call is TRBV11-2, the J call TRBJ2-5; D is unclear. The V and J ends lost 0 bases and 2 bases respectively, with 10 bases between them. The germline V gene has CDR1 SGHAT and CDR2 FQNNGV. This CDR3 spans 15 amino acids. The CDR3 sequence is CASSLEFQTQETQYF. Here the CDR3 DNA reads TGTGCCAGCAGCTTAGAGTTCCAGACGCAAGAGACCCAGTACTTC.

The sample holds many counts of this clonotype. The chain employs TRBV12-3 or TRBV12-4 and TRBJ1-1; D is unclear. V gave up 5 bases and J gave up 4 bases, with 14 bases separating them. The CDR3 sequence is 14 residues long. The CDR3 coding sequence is TGTGCCAGCAGTCCGTCCCCCGATGGCACTGAAGCTTTCTTT. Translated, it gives CASSPSPDGTEAFF.

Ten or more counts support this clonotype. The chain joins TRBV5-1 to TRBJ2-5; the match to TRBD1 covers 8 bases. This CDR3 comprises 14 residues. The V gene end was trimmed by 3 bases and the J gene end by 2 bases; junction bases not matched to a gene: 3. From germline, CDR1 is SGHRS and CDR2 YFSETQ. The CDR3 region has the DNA TGCGCCAGCAGCTGGACAGGGCTTCAAGAGACCCAGTACTTC. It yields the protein CASSWTGLQETQYF.

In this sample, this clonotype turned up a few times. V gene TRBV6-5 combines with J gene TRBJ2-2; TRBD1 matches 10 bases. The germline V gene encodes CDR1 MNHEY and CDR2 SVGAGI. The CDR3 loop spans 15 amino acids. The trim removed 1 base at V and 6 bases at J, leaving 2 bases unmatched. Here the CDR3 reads CASSYWDRGPGELFF. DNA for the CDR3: TGTGCCAGCAGTTACTGGGACAGGGGCCCCGGGGAGCTGTTTTTT.

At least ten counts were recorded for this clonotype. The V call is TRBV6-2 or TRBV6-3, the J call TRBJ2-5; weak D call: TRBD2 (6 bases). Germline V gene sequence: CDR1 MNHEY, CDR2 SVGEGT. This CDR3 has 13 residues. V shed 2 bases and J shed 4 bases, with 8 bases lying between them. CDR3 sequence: CASSYRRAETQYF. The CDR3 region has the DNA TGTGCCAGCAGTTACAGGAGGGCAGAGACCCAGTACTTC.

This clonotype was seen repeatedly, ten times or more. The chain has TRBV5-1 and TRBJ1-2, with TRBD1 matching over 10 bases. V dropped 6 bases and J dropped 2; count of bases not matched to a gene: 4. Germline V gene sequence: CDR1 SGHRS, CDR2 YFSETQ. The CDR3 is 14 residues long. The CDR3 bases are TGCGCCAGCACCCCGGGACAGGGGAACTATGGCTACACCTTC. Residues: CASTPGQGNYGYTF. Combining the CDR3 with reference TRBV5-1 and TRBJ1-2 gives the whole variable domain KAGVTQTPRYLIKTRGQQVTLSCSPISGHRSVSWYQQTPGQGLQFLFEYFSETQRNKGNFPGRFSGRQFSNSRSEMNVSTLELGDSALYLCASTPGQGNYGYTFGSGTRLTVV.

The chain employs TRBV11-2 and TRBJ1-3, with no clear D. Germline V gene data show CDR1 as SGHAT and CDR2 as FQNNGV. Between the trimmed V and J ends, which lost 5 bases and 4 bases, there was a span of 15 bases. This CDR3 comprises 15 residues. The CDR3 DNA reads TGTGCCAGCAGCCATTCGTCCGTAACCGGAAACACCATATATTTT. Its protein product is CASSHSSVTGNTIYF.

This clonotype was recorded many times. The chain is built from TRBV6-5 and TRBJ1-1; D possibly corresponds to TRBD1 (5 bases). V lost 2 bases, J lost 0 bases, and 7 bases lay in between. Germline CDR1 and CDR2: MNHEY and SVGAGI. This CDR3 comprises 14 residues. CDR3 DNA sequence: TGTGCCAGCAGTTACCAGGGAGTGAACACTGAAGCTTTCTTT. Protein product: CASSYQGVNTEAFF.

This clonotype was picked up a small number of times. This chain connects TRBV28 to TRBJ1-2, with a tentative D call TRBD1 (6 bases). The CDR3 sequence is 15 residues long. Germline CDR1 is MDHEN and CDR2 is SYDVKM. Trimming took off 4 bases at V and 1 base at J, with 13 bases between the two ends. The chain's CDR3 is CASSSGGQLNYGYTF. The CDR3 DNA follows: TGTGCCAGCAGTTCGGGAGGACAGCTTAACTATGGCTACACCTTC.